The clone carrying this TCR beta chain was seen a few times. These data originate in a study of blood T cell repertoires in COVID-19. Data came from immunoSEQ multiplex PCR; TCRdb stores just in-frame clones and leaves some out. Of 150,000 to 200,000 clones in the sample, around four fifths were seen once. This CDR3 has 15 residues. The V segment lost 5 bases and the J segment 2 bases; nucleotides outside the gene matches: 7. Germline-derived CDR1 and CDR2 are SGHTA and FQGNSA. This receptor was obtained from a man between 65 and 79 years old who had been exposed to COVID-19. The sequenced sample was PBMCs or T cells enriched from blood (not recorded which). The J gene is TRBJ2-3, the V gene TRBV7-2, with TRBD2 matching over 7 bases. This CDR3 reads CASSPTSATTDTQYF. The DNA for the CDR3 is TGTGCCAGCAGCCCAACTAGCGCGACCACAGATACGCAGTATTTT.